Only a few counts were recorded for the clone carrying this T cell receptor beta chain. Its target is not known. This sample is drawn from a study of T-cell memory formation after mild COVID-19. TCRdb itself ran the 5' RACE reads through MiXCR, one entry per CDR3 protein. The sample lists roughly 500,000 distinct CDR3 sequences; roughly 21% were seen once. The V gene lost 6 bases and the J gene lost 6 bases, with 17 bases spanning the gap. Germline CDR1 and CDR2: MNHEY and SVGAGI. This CDR3 comprises 15 residues. General observations from the study: The study found balanced CD4/CD8 in clones contracting day 15 to 85 and a CD4+ lean in later expanders. Whether day 37 second-wave clones are SARS-CoV-2-specific was not confirmed. Memory from before infection featured some responding clones, which suggests cross-reactive memory joined.

The receptor's source is an adult woman who had mild COVID-19 (a few samples of this study predate the infection). Cell type and time point are not known. This chain connects TRBV6-5 to TRBJ2-2; unclear D gene. The specimen was PBMCs or a T cell subset sorted from them (not recorded which). The CDR3 DNA reads TGTGCCAGCAGCCCCCGCTCCCCTTCGGCCGGGGAGCTGTTTTTT. Translated, it gives CASSPRSPSAGELFF.